The source of this TCR beta chain is a study of blood T cell repertoires in COVID-19 (dated by TCRdb to the early 2020s). Regarding the research as a whole: The collaborator samples originated in the United States, Italy and Spain and spanned the acute and convalescent phases of COVID-19. The material from the prospective study consisted of cDNA or gDNA derived from T cells, B-cell-depleted T cells, or PBMCs. Subjects who had been exposed to COVID-19, were actively infected with it, or had recovered from it provided the deeply sampled blood TCRbeta repertoires that made up the dataset. The repertoires were released in a freely available public database meant as a resource for research on the immune response to SARS-CoV-2. The samples were drawn from the first 160 participants of the ongoing ImmuneRACE study and from 950 to 1,500 subjects provided by 6 global collaborators. Nearly every sample came with metadata listing a de-identified subject ID, COVID-19 status, age in years and sex. Where available, HLA class I and class II types were obtained from metadata supplied by the sample provider rather than from assay-based typing. Summary of the overall study and its limitations: Clinical and demographic metadata were provided uncurated, with the amount varying by source and participant.

The sample holds one count of this clone. Its cognate antigen has yet to be identified. Base-call qualities are not available, and no considerably larger clone is one nucleotide away. Inclusive of the bounding cysteine and phenylalanine, the CDR3 is 14 residues long. The read is trimmed to its CDR3 DNA, 42 bases read in frame from base 1. In the germline V gene, CDR1 corresponds to KGHSH and CDR2 to LQKENI. The junction shows trimming of 0 bases on V and 4 bases on J, plus 9 bases between the germline ends. TCRbeta CDR3 regions were amplified from genomic DNA by means of the immunoSEQ Assay, a bias-controlled multiplex PCR. The authors' analysis ran thus. The number of nucleated cells in each sample was estimated from the amplification of reference gene primers within the assay. Sequence reads were collapsed and filtered to measure the absolute abundance of every unique TCRbeta CDR3 rearrangement. For each sample, productive Simpson clonality was calculated as the square root of Simpson's diversity index over productive rearrangements. TCRdb obtained this table from immuneACCESS and retained in-frame rearrangements with V and J assigned. These tables miss some clones; where compared with another copy, unresolved V genes account for less than half of the shortfall, and the remainder is unexplained. From that table come the V and J calls and clone size; the DNA was used to work out D and trimming. The sample table contains around 260,000 clones; only one count was recorded for approximately 87% of them. 3.5% to 5.5% of the sample goes to the ten largest clones.

Another Seattle source contributed samples from volunteer blood donors who had recovered from COVID-19. Collaborating institutions collected whole blood in K2EDTA tubes following their own protocols. For TCRbeta analysis, collaborator samples were shipped as frozen whole blood, as isolated PBMCs, or as DNA extracted from either sample type. The TCR originated in a man between 60 and 75 years old who had recovered from COVID-19. Sequencing was carried out using peripheral blood. The sequence links TRBV18 to TRBJ1-1, with the D gene not confidently named. The nucleotides read TGTGCCAGCTCACCACCTCGGGGTAGCACTGAAGCTTTCTTT. It is translated as CASSPPRGSTEAFF.